This T cell receptor (beta chain) was identified in a study of blood T cell repertoires in COVID-19. As for the study in general: COVID-19 samples collected from the United States, Italy and Spain covered acute and convalescent phases. T cells, B-cell-depleted T cells, or PBMCs supplied cDNA or gDNA.

The J segment lost 6 bases and the V segment lost 9 bases, leaving 11 bases of the junction unmatched. The CDR3 is 15 residues long. CDR1 is MNHEY, CDR2 SMNVEV, per germline (reference sequence). The authors' processing: Reference gene primer amplification gave estimated nucleated cell counts. Here immunoSEQ multiplex PCR was the method, and the copy in TCRdb shows in-frame clones only, minus some. V, J and clone size derive from that table, while D and trimming were established from the DNA sequence. The sample lists approximately 210,000 clones; approximately 90% were seen once. The source is a human donor in a cohort sampled during active COVID-19. Sequenced sample: peripheral blood. This chain links TRBV27 with TRBJ2-2; 9 nucleotides agree with TRBD1. CDR3 DNA: TGTGCCAGTCACCCCGGGACAGGGTTCGCCGGGGAGCTGTTTTTT. This gives the protein CASHPGTGFAGELFF.